This T cell receptor beta chain was found in a study of T cell repertoires in cytomegalovirus infection. Study background: Alongside well-studied HLA-B-restricted CMV epitopes, recently identified HLA-C-restricted CMV epitopes were also used. TCR beta signatures that were public indicated CMV infection and matching HLA type.

Study-level findings and limits: Adding up the frequency of public TCR beta families identified people who carried CMV plus the relevant HLA. Ex vivo responses were dominated by HLA-C-restricted CMV-specific TCR beta clonotypes.

For this clonotype: The antigen is unknown.

The germline V gene encodes CDR1 SGHAT and CDR2 FQNNGV. The V and J ends lost 1 base and 3 bases respectively, with 9 bases between them. This CDR3 has 14 residues. TCRdb itself ran the reads through MiXCR, one entry per CDR3 protein. The sample records just under 500,000 distinct CDR3 sequences, around 30% being singletons. This rearrangement joins TRBV11-2 to TRBJ1-1; D gene ambiguous. The sequenced sample was cultured PBMCs, obtained from culture after CMV antigen stimulation. This clonotype was obtained from a human donor in good health (CMV status not recorded). Some clones in this sample may be carry-over from other donors' samples. DNA of the CDR3: TGTGCCAGCAGCTTAGTGGAGGCTGACACTGAAGCTTTCTTT. Encoded protein: CASSLVEADTEAFF. The full variable domain, rest sourced from reference TRBV11-2 and TRBJ1-1, is EAGVAQSPRYKIIEKRQSVAFWCNPISGHATLYWYQQILGQGPKLLIQFQNNGVVDDSQLPKDRFSAERLKGVDSTLKIQPAKLEDSAVYLCASSLVEADTEAFFGQGTRLTVV.